Below, one TCR beta chain is given with its context. These data are taken from a study of T cell responses to AZD1222 COVID-19 vaccine. Trimming at V came to 5 bases and at J to 0 bases, leaving 2 bases not matched to a gene. The CDR3 loop spans 16 amino acids. From germline, CDR1 is MNHEY and CDR2 SMNVEV (reference sequence). Some clones are missing from TCRdb's copy, which holds only in-frame ones; the method was immunoSEQ multiplex PCR. In the table there are 85,000 to 120,000 clones, roughly 84% of which are singletons. The sequencing here drew on peripheral blood, taken on day 0 of AZD1222 vaccination. The receptor was isolated from an adult in good health. The chain couples TRBV27 to TRBJ2-1; TRBD2 aligns across 12 bases. CDR3 protein: CASSILAGGSYNEQFF. CDR3 DNA: TGTGCCAGCAGTATACTAGCGGGAGGCTCCTACAATGAGCAGTTCTTC.